This TCR beta chain originates from a study of CD8 T cells in Susac syndrome. CDR1 is MDHEN, CDR2 SYDVKM, per germline. The CDR3 runs 15 residues. The V end lost 6 bases, the J end lost 2 bases, and 17 bases lay between the germline ends. The RNA input was about 0.5 to 1 ug, and it was reverse transcribed with random hexamers. TCRdb analysed the immunoSEQ multiplex PCR reads with MiXCR anew, one entry per CDR3 protein. The sample lists 150,000 to 200,000 distinct CDR3 sequences, around 94% seen once, with 0.14% in the top ten. The chain couples TRBV28 to TRBJ2-7, with D perhaps TRBD1 (5 bases). The sequencing input was CD4+ T cells from PBMCs. This receptor was obtained from a human donor in good health. The CDR3 DNA follows: TGTGCCAGCAGGGTCGTGGGGCCAAGGACCTACGAGCAGTACTTC. Its protein is CASRVVGPRTYEQYF.